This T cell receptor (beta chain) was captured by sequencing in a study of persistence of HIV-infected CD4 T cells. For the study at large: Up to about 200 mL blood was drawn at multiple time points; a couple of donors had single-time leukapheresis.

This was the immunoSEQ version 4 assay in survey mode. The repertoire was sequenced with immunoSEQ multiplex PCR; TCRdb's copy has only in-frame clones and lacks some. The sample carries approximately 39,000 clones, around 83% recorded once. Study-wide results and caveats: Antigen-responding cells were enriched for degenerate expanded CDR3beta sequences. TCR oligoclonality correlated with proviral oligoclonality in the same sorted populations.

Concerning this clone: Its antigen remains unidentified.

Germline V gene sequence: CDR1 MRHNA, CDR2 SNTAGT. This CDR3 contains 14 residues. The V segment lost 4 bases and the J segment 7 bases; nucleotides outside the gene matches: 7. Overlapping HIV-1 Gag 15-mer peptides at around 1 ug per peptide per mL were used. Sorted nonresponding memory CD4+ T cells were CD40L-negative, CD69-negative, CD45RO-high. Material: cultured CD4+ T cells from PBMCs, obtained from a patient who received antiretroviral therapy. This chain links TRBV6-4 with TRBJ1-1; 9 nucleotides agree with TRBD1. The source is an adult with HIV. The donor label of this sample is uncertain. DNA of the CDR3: TGTGCCAGCAGTGTCAAACAGGGGGCGGTTGAAGCTTTCTTT. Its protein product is CASSVKQGAVEAFF.